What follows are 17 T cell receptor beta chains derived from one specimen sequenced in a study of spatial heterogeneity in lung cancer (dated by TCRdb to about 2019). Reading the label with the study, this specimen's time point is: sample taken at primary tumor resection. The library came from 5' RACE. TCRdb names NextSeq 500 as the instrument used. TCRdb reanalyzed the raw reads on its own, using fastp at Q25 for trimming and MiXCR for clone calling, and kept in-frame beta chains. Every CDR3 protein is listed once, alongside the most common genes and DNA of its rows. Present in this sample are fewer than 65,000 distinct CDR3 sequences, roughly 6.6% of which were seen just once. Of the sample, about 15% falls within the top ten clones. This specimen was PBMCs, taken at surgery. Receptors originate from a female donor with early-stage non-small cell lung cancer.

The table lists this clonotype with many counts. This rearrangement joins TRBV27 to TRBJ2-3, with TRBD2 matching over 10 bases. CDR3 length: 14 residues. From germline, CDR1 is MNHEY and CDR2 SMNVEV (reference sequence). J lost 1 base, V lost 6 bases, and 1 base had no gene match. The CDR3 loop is CASSSGRGTDTQYF. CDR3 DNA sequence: TGTGCCAGCAGCAGCGGGAGGGGCACAGATACGCAGTATTTT.

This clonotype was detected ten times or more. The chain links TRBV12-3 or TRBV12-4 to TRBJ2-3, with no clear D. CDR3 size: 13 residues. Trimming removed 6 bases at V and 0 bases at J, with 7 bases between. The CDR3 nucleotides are TGTGCCAGCAGGACTGATAGCACAGATACGCAGTATTTT. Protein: CASRTDSTDTQYF.

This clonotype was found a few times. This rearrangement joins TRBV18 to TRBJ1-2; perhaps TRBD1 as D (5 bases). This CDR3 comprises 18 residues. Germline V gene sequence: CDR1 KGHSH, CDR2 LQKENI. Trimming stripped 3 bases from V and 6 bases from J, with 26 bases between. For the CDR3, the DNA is TGTGCCAGCTCACCGAATAAGAGCCGGGACCCAACCCGCCATGGCTACACCTTC. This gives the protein CASSPNKSRDPTRHGYTF. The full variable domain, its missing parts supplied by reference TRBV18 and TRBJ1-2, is NAGVMQNPRHLVRRRGQEARLRCSPMKGHSHVYWYRQLPEEGLKFMVYLQKENIIDESGMPKERFSAEFPKEGPSILRIQQVVRGDSAAYFCASSPNKSRDPTRHGYTFGSGTRLTVV.

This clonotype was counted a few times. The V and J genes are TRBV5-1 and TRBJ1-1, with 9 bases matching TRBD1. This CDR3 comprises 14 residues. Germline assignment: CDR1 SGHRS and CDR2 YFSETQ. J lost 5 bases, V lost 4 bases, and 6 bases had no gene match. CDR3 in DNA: TGCGCCAGCAGCGGACAGGGGAGATGGACTGAAGCTTTCTTT. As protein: CASSGQGRWTEAFF.

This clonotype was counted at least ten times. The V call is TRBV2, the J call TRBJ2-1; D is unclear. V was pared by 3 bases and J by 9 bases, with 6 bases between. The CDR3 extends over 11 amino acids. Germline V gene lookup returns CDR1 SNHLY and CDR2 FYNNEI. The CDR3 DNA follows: TGTGCCAGCAGTGATGTGGGTGAGCAGTTCTTC. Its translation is CASSDVGEQFF.

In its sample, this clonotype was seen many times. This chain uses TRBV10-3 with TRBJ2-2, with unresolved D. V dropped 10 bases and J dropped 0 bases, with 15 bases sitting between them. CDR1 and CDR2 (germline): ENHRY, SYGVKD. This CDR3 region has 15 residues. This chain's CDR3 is CATRRPNANTGELFF. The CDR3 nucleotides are TGTGCCACCCGACGGCCGAACGCGAACACCGGGGAGCTGTTTTTT.

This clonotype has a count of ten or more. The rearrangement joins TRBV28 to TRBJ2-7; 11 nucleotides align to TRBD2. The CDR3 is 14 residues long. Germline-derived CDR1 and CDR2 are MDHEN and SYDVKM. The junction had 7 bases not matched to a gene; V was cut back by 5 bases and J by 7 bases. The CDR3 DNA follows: TGTGCCAGCAGTCGACTAGCGGGACGAGGGGAGCAGTACTTC. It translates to CASSRLAGRGEQYF.

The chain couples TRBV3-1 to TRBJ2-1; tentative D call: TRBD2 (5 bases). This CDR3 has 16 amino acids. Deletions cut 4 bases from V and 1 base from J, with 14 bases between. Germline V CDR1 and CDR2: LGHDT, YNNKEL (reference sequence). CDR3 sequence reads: CASSLLGEGSYNEQFF. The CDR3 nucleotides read TGTGCCAGCAGCCTTCTGGGAGAAGGGTCCTACAATGAGCAGTTCTTC.

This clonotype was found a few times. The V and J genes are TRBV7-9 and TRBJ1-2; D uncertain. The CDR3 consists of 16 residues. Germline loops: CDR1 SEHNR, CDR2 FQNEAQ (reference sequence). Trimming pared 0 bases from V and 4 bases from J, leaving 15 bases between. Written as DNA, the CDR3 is TGTGCCAGCAGCTTAGCGAGTCAGATGACTGGCTATGGCTACACCTTC. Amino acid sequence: CASSLASQMTGYGYTF.

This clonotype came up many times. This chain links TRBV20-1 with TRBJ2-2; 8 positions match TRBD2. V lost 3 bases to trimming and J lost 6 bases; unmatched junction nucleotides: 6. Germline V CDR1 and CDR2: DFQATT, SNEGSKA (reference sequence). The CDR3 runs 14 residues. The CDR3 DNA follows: TGCAGTGCTAGGGTAGCGGGAACCCCCGGGGAGCTGTTTTTT. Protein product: CSARVAGTPGELFF.

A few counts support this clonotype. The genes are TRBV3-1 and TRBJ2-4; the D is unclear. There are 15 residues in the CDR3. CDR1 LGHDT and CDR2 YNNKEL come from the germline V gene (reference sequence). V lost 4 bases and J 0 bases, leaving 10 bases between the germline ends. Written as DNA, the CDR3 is TGTGCCAGCAGCCCAAATTATGTAGCCAAAAACATTCAGTACTTC. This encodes CASSPNYVAKNIQYF. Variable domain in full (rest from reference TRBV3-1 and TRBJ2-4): DTAVSQTPKYLVTQMGNDKSIKCEQNLGHDTMYWYKQDSKKFLKIMFSYNNKELIINETVPNRFSPKSPDKAHLNLHINSLELGDSAVYFCASSPNYVAKNIQYFGAGTRLSVL.

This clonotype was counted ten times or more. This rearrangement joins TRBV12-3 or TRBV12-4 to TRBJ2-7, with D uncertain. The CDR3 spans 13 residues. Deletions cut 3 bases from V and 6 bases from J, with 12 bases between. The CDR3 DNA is TGTGCCAGCAGTTTGAAGAGTATGGGCGAGCAGTACGTC. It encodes CASSLKSMGEQYV.

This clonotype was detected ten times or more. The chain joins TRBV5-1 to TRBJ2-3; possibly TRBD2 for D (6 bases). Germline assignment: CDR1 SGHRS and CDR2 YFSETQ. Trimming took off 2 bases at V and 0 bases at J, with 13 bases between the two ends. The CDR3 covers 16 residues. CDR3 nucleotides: TGCGCCAGCAGCTTACCCCTAGCGATCAGCACAGATACGCAGTATTTT. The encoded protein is CASSLPLAISTDTQYF.

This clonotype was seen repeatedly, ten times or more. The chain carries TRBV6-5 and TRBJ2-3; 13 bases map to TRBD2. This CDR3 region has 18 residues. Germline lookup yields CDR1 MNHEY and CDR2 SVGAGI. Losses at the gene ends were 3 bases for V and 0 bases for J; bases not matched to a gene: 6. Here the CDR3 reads CASSYSTSGGGSTDTQYF. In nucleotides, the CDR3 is TGTGCCAGCAGTTATAGTACTAGCGGGGGGGGAAGCACAGATACGCAGTATTTT.

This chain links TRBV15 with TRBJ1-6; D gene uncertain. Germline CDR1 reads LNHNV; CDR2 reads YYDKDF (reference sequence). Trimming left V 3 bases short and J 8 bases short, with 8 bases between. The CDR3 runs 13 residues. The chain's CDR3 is CATSREWDSPLHF. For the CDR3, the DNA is TGTGCCACCAGCAGGGAGTGGGATTCACCCCTCCACTTT. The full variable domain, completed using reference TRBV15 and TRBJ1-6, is DAMVIQNPRYQVTQFGKPVTLSCSQTLNHNVMYWYQQKSSQAPKLLFHYYDKDFNNEADTPDNFQSRRPNTSFCFLDIRSPGLGDTAMYLCATSREWDSPLHFGNGTRLTVT.

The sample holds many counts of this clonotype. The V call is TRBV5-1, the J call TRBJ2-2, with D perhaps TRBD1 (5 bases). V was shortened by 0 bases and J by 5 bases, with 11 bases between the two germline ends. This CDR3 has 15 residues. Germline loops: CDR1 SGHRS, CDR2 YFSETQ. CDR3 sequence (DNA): TGCGCCAGCAGCTTGGAGGGGTTGAGGACCGGGGAGCTGTTTTTT. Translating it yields CASSLEGLRTGELFF.

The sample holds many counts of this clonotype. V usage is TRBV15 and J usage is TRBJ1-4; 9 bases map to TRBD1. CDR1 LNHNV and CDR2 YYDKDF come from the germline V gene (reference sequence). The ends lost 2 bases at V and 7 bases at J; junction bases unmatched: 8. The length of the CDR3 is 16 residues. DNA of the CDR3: TGTGCCACCAGCAGACTTTCACAGGGGGCGAGTGAAAAACTGTTTTTT. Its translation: CATSRLSQGASEKLFF.